This TCR beta chain comes out of a study of T cells in Graves' hyperthyroidism and ophthalmopathy. Study-wide findings and caveats: A model of 13 V-J features distinguished ophthalmopathy from stable hyperthyroidism.

CDR1 is DFQATT and CDR2 is SNEGSKA in the germline V gene (reference sequence). Trimming left V 0 bases short and J 3 bases short, with 17 bases between. The CDR3 runs to 16 residues. This clonotype has a handful of counts. Its antigen is still unknown. RNA transcripts provided the source from which TCR beta CDR3 regions were amplified. In the first-round RT-PCR of the TCR CDR3, the HTBI primer set was used. TCRdb called the multiplex PCR reads again in MiXCR, with one record for every CDR3 protein. The sample shows 700,000 to 850,000 distinct CDR3 sequences, just over 35% of them seen only once. Each diagnosis was grounded in clinical symptoms, serum thyroxine and TRAb, thyroid ultrasound, and orbital computed tomography. It was 8 to 10 ml of fresh peripheral blood that supplied the PBMCs.

The clonotype was recovered from a woman aged 40 to 50 with Graves' hyperthyroidism. This rearrangement joins TRBV20-1 to TRBJ2-5, with D possibly matching TRBD2 (5 bases). Sequencing was performed on blood. The CDR3 spells CSARDLMGTGKETQYF. Here the CDR3 DNA reads TGCAGTGCTAGAGATCTAATGGGTACGGGGAAAGAGACCCAGTACTTC.